This T cell receptor beta chain was identified during a study of cytomegalovirus exposure and HLA in healthy donors (dated by TCRdb to the late 2010s). Regarding the study in general: According to an earlier analysis of 550 to 750 of the donors, about 179 million T cells yielded 90 million to 140 million unique TCR beta sequences and 250 to 350 Gb of sequence data. Among the roughly 400 genotyped donors, roughly 80% belonged to the genetic ancestry cluster associated with self-reported Caucasian donors. HLA typing included class I and class II loci at four-digit resolution. Using immunosequencing, the study profiled T cell repertoires from roughly 650 subjects and related those repertoires to cytomegalovirus serostatus. Donor age, sex, ethnicity and CMV serostatus were collected together with the repertoire data. Every repertoire in the discovery cohort had been generated on one and the same sequencing platform. On average, 235,054 unique TCR beta nucleotide sequences were sequenced per donor among 398 genotyped donors of the cohort, with approximately 18% of those sequences being non-productive. Typing coverage differed by locus: A, B, C, DRB1 and DQB1 were typed in about 620-640 donors, DQA1 in about 550, DPA1 in some 610, and DPB1 in just under 480. A later genetic analysis took genome-wide SNP genotypes for about 60% of the roughly 670 donors and used that subset as a discovery cohort. The study combined high-throughput TCR immunosequencing, statistical association of individual TCRs with disease status, and machine learning to predict cytomegalovirus infection status. The study aimed to test whether cataloging public T cell receptors could reveal signatures of past pathogen exposure. Roughly 300 gigabases of sequencing data and tens of millions of unique TCR sequences were included in an early release covering about 700 HLA-typed donors. To decide whether each TCR beta V gene segment behaved as functional or pseudogenic, an earlier analysis of fewer than 750 of the donors relied on high-throughput TCR beta sequencing. Rather than using new phenotypic data, the later analysis identified candidate immune exposures from TCR beta sequences and from how often those sequences occurred across donors. A later analysis re-analyzed previously published TCR beta repertoires from approximately 700 donors and added high-resolution HLA genotyping to study TCR occurrence patterns. A separate validation cohort of over a hundred different subjects was used in addition to the approximately 700-subject first cohort. A handful of DR-DQ haplotypes were handled as single units for association and clustering because linkage in the cohort was strong.

Library preparation employed the immunoSEQ multiplex PCR assay. For the multiplex PCR, a mixture combining 60 forward primers for TCR Vbeta segments and 13 reverse primers for TCR Jbeta segments was used. A multiplex PCR assay on genomic DNA amplified the CDR3 region of rearranged TCR beta genes. The amplified TCR beta libraries were sequenced on the Illumina HiSeq System as 87-base-pair reads. The original pipeline was this. In a later analysis, 70 million to 95 million unique TCR beta chains were counted across the 650 to 700 repertoires, and about 9.9 million of these chains were shared by at least two donors. Raw reads were error-corrected and collapsed into unique sequences by a nearest-neighbor algorithm in which closely related sequences were merged to remove PCR and sequencing errors. V, D and J gene segments were assigned by aligning CDR3 sequences to IMGT reference sequences. Each retained sequence needed at least a six-nucleotide match to both a V gene segment and a J gene segment. A rearrangement was called productive if the CDR3 had no stop codons and remained in frame with V and J, and every other rearrangement was called non-productive. Following IMGT convention, CDR3 was defined as the stretch from the second conserved V-encoded cysteine up to the conserved J-encoded phenylalanine. Sequences without an unambiguous match to a single V gene segment were excluded from the earlier analysis of 450 to 750 of the donors. In an earlier analysis of several hundred of the donors, V segments were called functional above 56.7% productive rearrangements and were called segregating when the between-donor standard deviation exceeded 5%. A statistical classification framework was developed to diagnose cytomegalovirus status using the catalog of TCR beta chain sequences. A later analysis assigned V and J genes by comparing TCR nucleotide sequences with IMGT/GENE-DB human TR gene sequences. The TCRdist pipeline was used in a later analysis to assign CDR3 sequences and most-parsimonious VDJ recombination scenarios. In a later analysis, each TCR beta chain was defined by its CDR3 amino acid sequence together with its V-gene family, and reads lacking a unique V-gene family were excluded. A later analysis removed 550 to 650 highly shared, low-generation-probability nucleotide sequences to deal with suspected cross-contamination and a sequencing artifact. In a later analysis, a clonal expansion index for each public chain was calculated from normalized within-repertoire ranks of inferred template counts. In a later analysis, generation probabilities were computed using a VDJ recombination model fitted to out-of-frame rearrangements, and the results were checked against IGoR. A later analysis scored TCR-TCR, TCR-HLA and TCR-CMV co-occurrence with hypergeometric tests, applying a repertoire-size bias correction to TCR pairs. A later analysis estimated false discovery rates by permuting HLA or CMV assignments 20 times. A later analysis grouped co-occurring TCRs with DBSCAN, adding TCRdist sequence similarity when clustering within HLA-allele-positive subsets. Co-occurrence clustering excluded repertoires with fewer than 30,000 or more than 120,000 public chains, plus five with anomalous nucleotide sharing. TCRdb holds this immuneACCESS table with in-frame rearrangements only. Some clones are missing; in checked studies, unresolved V genes explain under half, and the rest has no known cause. V and J calls and clone size are given by that table; D and trimming were obtained from the DNA. This sample has roughly 120,000 clones in its table, and about 70% of those were observed once. The ten biggest clones cover around 10% of the sample.

This clone has just one count. There is no known antigen for this receptor. Base qualities were left out, and no much larger clone turns up one base away. Trimming accounts for 2 bases at V and 0 bases at J, while the number of junction bases matched to no gene is 1. The CDR3 sequence holds 15 residues, the cysteine and phenylalanine included. The CDR3 DNA has 45 bases and is translated from base 1. The germline V gene (reference sequence) gives CDR1 as GTSNPN and CDR2 as SVGIG. Beyond this particular receptor, the publication reports: Most CMV-associated TCR beta chains appeared to be HLA-restricted in a later analysis, and the HLA associations seemed to be driven largely by CMV exposure. Because counts were too low, about 18 rarely observed V segments, including chromosome 9 orphons, were excluded from the earlier analysis of about 500 of the donors. Because some donors lacked HLA typing at each locus, the association tests relied only on the typed subset. A later analysis reported that several top co-occurrence clusters appeared linked to parvovirus B19, influenza, CMV and Epstein-Barr virus. A further reported finding was that TCR beta sequences accurately predicted the HLA-A and HLA-B alleles for most subjects in the first cohort. Immune exposure information for the cohort was limited to CMV serostatus. In a later analysis, TCR association rates were found to vary across HLA loci, with the most associated TCRs seen for DRB1 alleles and the fewest for HLA-C alleles. The study gave a list of about 160 TCR beta chains associated with cytomegalovirus. Assigning TCR associations to individual alleles was difficult when HLA alleles, especially DR and DQ, strongly co-occurred. In both the original and validation cohorts, the classifier was reported to diagnose cytomegalovirus status with high specificity and sensitivity. A later genetic analysis reported fewer N-insertions in productive TCRs among donors in an Asian-associated ancestry cluster than the roughly 720-donor mean. In this cohort, only TCR beta chains were sequenced, and detectable features were limited by the absence of alpha or paired-chain data. A few of the identified cytomegalovirus-associated TCR beta chains were confirmed in vitro to be specific for cytomegalovirus antigens. In a later genetic analysis, a missense DCLRE1C variant was associated with V-gene and J-gene trimming of TCR beta chains, and the association was replicated in an independent cohort. Linkage disequilibrium might explain the correlated functional status among segregating V segments, but an unknown experimental factor could not be excluded. In a later analysis, some 18,000 TCR beta sequences were associated with specific HLA alleles at a false discovery rate of 0.05. Compared with equally common non-associated chains, HLA-associated TCR beta chains in a later analysis were more clonally expanded and had lower generation probabilities. The authors suggested that the approach could potentially be generalized to other disease states and immunological phenotypes. Some IMGT-functional V segments, including TRBV6-2 and TRBV6-3, could not be told apart with the 87-base-pair reads, so those segments were excluded. Roughly uniform sequencing depth across donors was assumed in presence/absence analyses, although this assumption may not hold. In an earlier analysis of more than 500 of the donors, most TCR beta V segments appeared in productive rearrangements about 87% or about 30% of the time, broadly matching IMGT annotations. A cluster of highly shared sequence variants was judged likely to represent a technical artifact of the sequencing pipeline. Across donors, most TCR sequences were observed very rarely, whereas some public TCRs were present in many individuals.

In total, 500 to 700 healthy bone marrow donors made up the cohort. All cohort members were sampled while nominally healthy, although unrecorded immune exposures were likely present. The donor tested CMV seropositive, placing the donor among the approximately 290 seropositive members of the cohort. Each donor provided a peripheral blood sample, and peripheral blood mononuclear cells were used for TCR beta sequencing. Genomic DNA extraction from the blood cell samples was performed with the Qiagen DNeasy Blood Extraction Kit. The sample comprised PBMCs. This chain joins TRBV30 to TRBJ1-3, with 10 junctional bases fitting TRBD1. The receptor's source is a man under 40 in good health and CMV-seropositive. The CDR3 reads as follows: CAWSWTGGSGNTIYF. The nucleotides read TGTGCCTGGAGTTGGACAGGGGGCTCTGGAAACACCATATATTTT.